This T cell receptor (beta chain) was identified during a study of blood T cells in healthy people across ages. Whole-study results and caveats: Per million T cells, the diversity of TCR beta decreased roughly linearly as age advanced. Researchers judged that diversity estimates from one million T cells fell short of true values.

From germline, CDR1 is DFQATT and CDR2 SNEGSKA (reference sequence). The CDR3 spans 15 residues. Trimming stripped 5 bases from V and 2 bases from J, with 18 bases between. On this clonotype itself: Its target is unknown.

A second about 6 to 12 cycle PCR used barcoded and J-beta primers. TCRdb re-called the 5' RACE reads through MiXCR, storing one row per CDR3 protein. This sample has 780,000 or so distinct CDR3 sequences, with roughly 56% found just once. The sequenced sample consisted of blood. This clonotype originated in a man aged 35-49 years in good health. The chain uses TRBV20-1 and TRBJ2-5, with a weak D call TRBD2 (7 bases). CDR3 loop: CSAGADSGTQETQYF. The CDR3, as DNA: TGCAGTGCTGGAGCGGACAGCGGGACGCAAGAGACCCAGTACTTC.